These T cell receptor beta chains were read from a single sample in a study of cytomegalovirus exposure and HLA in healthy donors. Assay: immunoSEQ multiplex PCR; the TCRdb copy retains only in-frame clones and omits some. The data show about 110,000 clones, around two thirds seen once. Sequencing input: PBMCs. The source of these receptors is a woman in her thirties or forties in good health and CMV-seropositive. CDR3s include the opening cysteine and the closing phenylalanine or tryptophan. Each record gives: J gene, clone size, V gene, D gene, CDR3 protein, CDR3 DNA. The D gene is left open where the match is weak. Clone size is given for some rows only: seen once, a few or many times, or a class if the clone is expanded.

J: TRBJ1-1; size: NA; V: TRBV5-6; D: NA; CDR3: CASSLGSPGTEAFF; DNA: TGTGCCAGCAGCCTGGGATCCCCGGGCACTGAAGCTTTCTTT
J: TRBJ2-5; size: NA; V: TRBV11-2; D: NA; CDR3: CASSLVTIQETQYF; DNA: TGTGCCAGCAGCTTAGTCACAATCCAAGAGACCCAGTACTTC
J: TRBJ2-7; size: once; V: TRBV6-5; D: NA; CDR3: CASSPTRGYEQYF; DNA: TGTGCCAGCAGCCCCACCCGGGGGTACGAGCAGTACTTC
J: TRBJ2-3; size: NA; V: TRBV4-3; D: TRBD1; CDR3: CASSQSQDRGYTQYF; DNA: TGCGCCAGCAGCCAGAGTCAGGACAGGGGTTATACGCAGTATTTT
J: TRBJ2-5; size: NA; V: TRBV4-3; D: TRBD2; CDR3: CASSLTSAEPGTQYF; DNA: TGCGCCAGCAGTCTCACTAGCGCCGAGCCGGGGACCCAGTACTTC
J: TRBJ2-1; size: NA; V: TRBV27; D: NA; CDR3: CASSPLPSSYNEQFF; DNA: TGTGCCAGCAGCCCACTTCCAAGCTCCTACAATGAGCAGTTCTTC
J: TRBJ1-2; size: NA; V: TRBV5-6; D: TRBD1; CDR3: CASSLDDRGRGGYTF; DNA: TGTGCCAGCAGCTTGGACGACAGGGGGCGCGGAGGCTACACCTTC
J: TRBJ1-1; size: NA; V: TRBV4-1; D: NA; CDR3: CASSQVSTLNTEAFF; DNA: TGCGCCAGCAGCCAAGTTTCGACACTCAACACTGAAGCTTTCTTT
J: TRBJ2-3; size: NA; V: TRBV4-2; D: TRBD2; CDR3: CASSQDNQAGWQYF; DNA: TGTGCCAGCAGCCAAGATAATCAAGCGGGGTGGCAGTATTTT
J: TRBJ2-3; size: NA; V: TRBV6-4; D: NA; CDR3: CASVVGGRPTDTQYF; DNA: TGTGCCAGCGTCGTTGGAGGGCGACCCACAGATACGCAGTATTTT
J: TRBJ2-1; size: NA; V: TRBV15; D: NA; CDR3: CATSREGDTSVNEQFF; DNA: TGTGCCACCAGCAGAGAAGGGGACACATCGGTCAATGAGCAGTTCTTC
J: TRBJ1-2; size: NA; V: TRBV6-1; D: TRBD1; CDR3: CASDRGELNYGYTF; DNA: TGTGCCAGCGACAGGGGGGAACTTAACTATGGCTACACCTTC
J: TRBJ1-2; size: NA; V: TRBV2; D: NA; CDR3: CASTRAVNLDYGYTF; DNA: TGTGCCAGCACGAGGGCGGTTAATTTAGACTATGGCTACACCTTC
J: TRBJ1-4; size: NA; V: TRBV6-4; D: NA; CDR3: CASSDSVGRANEKLFF; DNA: TGTGCCAGCAGTGACTCCGTAGGCAGGGCGAATGAAAAACTGTTTTTT
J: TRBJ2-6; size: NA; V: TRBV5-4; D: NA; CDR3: CASSLAGSGANVLTF; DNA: TGTGCCAGCAGCTTGGCGGGGTCTGGGGCCAACGTCCTGACTTTC
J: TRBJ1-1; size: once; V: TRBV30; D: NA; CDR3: CAWIGPTGTEAFF; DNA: TGTGCCTGGATTGGTCCAACGGGCACTGAAGCTTTCTTT
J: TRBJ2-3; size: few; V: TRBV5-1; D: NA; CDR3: CASSLVRSTDTQYF; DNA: TGCGCCAGCAGCTTGGTGCGGAGCACAGATACGCAGTATTTT
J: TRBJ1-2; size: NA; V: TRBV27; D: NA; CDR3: CASYSLLYGYTF; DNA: TGTGCCAGCTATAGTTTGCTCTATGGCTACACCTTC
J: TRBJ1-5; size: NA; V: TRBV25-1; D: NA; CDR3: CASSDGAYQPQHF; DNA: TGTGCCAGCAGTGATGGGGCCTATCAGCCCCAGCATTTT
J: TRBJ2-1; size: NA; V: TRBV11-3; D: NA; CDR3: CASSLVRGNEQFF; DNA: TGTGCCAGCAGCTTAGTCCGGGGTAATGAGCAGTTCTTC
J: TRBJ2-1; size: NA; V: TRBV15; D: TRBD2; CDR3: CATSRDAPGLAGGLNEQFF; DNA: TGTGCCACCAGCAGAGATGCCCCTGGACTAGCGGGGGGGTTAAATGAGCAGTTCTTC
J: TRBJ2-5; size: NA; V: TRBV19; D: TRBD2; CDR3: CASSMARGGKTQYF; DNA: TGTGCCAGTAGTATGGCGCGGGGGGGCAAGACCCAGTACTTC
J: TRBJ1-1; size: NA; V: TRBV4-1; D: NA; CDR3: CASSGGWADNTEAFF; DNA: TGCGCCAGCAGTGGTGGGTGGGCAGACAATACTGAAGCTTTCTTT
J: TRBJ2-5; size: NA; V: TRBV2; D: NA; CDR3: CASTRGEVGETQYF; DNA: TGTGCCAGCACCCGCGGGGAGGTCGGGGAGACCCAGTACTTC
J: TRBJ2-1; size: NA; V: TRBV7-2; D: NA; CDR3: CASSPGGGFRSYNEQFF; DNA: TGTGCCAGCAGCCCTGGGGGGGGCTTTCGCTCCTACAATGAGCAGTTCTTC
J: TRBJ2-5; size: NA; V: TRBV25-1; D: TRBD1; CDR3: CASSESQFVTGGRETQYF; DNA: TGTGCCAGCAGTGAATCTCAGTTTGTGACAGGGGGCAGGGAGACCCAGTACTTC
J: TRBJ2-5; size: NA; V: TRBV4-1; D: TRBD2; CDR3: CASSLSGAPQETQYF; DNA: TGCGCCAGCAGCCTTAGCGGGGCCCCCCAAGAGACCCAGTACTTC
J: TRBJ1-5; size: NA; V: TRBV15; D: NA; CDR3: CATSRGGTLNQPQHF; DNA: TGTGCCACCAGCAGAGGAGGGACACTTAATCAGCCCCAGCATTTT
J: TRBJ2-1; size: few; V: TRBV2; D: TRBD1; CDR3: CASRERRGQAYNEQFF; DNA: TGTGCCAGCAGAGAAAGAAGGGGGCAGGCCTACAATGAGCAGTTCTTC
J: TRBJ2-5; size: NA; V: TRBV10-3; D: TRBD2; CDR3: CAISGLAGGGEETQYF; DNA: TGTGCCATCAGCGGATTAGCGGGGGGGGGCGAAGAGACCCAGTACTTC
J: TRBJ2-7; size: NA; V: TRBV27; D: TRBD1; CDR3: CASTPTGGPYEQYF; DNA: TGTGCCAGCACCCCGACAGGGGGTCCCTACGAGCAGTACTTC
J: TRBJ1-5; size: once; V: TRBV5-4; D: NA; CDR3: CASSLGASSNQPQHF; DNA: TGTGCCAGCAGCTTGGGTGCGTCCAGCAATCAGCCCCAGCATTTT
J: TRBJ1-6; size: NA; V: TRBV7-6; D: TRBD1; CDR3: CASSQDAGSTGGTYNSPLHF; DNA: TGTGCCAGCAGCCAAGATGCCGGGTCGACAGGGGGCACCTATAATTCACCCCTCCACTTT